This T cell receptor (beta chain) was identified in a study of blood T cell repertoires in COVID-19. Turning to the study itself: Nucleic acid was either cDNA or gDNA, and it came from T cells, B-cell-depleted T cells, or PBMCs.

This clone occurred a few times. Libraries were prepared by immunoSEQ multiplex PCR; TCRdb keeps only in-frame clonotypes and omits some of them. The table has over 95,000 clones, 75% to 90% seen once. The CDR3 length is 18 residues. The V gene lost 0 bases and the J gene lost 2 bases, with 18 bases spanning the gap. CDR1 and CDR2 (germline): SGDLS, YYNGEE. This TCR derives from a woman aged 40 to 49 with acute or convalescent COVID-19. The specimen was peripheral blood. The chain links TRBV9 to TRBJ1-5; D not resolved. The CDR3 nucleotides read TGTGCCAGCAGCGTAGCTGTCCAAGGGAGGTATCGCAATCAGCCCCAGCATTTT. Its translation is CASSVAVQGRYRNQPQHF.